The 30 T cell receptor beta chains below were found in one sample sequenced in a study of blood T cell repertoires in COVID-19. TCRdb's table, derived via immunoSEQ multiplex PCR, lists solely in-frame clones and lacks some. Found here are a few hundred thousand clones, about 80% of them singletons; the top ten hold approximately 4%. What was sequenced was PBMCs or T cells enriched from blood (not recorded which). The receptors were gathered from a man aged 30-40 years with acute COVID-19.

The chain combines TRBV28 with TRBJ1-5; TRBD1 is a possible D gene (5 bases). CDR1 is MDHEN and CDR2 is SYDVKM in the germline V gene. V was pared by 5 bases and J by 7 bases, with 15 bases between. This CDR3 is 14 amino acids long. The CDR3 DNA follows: TGTGCCAGCAGTAATCCTCCTGGGGCCCAGCCCCAGCATTTT. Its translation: CASSNPPGAQPQHF. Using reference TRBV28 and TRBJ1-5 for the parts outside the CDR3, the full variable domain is DVKVTQSSRYLVKRTGEKVFLECVQDMDHENMFWYRQDPGLGLRLIYFSYDVKMKEKGDIPEGYSVSREKKERFSLILESASTNQTSMYLCASSNPPGAQPQHFGDGTRLSIL.

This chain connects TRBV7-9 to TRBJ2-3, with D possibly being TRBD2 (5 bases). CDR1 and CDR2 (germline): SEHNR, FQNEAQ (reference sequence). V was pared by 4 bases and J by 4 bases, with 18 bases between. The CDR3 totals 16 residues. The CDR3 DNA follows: TGTGCCAGCAGCTCCCTTATGGGGAGTCGTCCAGATACGCAGTATTTT. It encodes CASSSLMGSRPDTQYF.

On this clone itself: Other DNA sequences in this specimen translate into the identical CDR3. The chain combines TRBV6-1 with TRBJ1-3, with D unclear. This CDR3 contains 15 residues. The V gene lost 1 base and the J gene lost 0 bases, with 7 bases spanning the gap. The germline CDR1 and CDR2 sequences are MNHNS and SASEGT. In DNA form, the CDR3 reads TGTGCCAGCAGTGAAGGGAGCTTCTCTGGAAACACCATATATTTT. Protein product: CASSEGSFSGNTIYF.

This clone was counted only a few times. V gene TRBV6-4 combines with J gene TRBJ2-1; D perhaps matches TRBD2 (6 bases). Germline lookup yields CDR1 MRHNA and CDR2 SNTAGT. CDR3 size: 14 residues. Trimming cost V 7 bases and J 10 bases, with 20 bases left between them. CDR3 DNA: TGTGCCAGCACCCCCTCCGGGAGTGCCAGCGAGCAGTTCTTC. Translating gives CASTPSGSASEQFF.

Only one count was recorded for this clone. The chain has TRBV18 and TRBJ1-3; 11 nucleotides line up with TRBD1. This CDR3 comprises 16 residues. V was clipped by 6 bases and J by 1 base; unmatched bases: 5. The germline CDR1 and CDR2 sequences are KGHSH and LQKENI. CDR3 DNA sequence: TGTGCCAGCTCGTACCGGGACAGGGGGTCTGGAAACACCATATATTTT. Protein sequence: CASSYRDRGSGNTIYF.

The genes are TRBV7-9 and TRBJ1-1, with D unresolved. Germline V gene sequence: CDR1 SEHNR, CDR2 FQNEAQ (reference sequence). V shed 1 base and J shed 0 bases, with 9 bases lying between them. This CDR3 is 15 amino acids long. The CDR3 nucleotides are TGTGCCAGCAGCTTAGGCGACATAATGAACACTGAAGCTTTCTTT. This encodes CASSLGDIMNTEAFF. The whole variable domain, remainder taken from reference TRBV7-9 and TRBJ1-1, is DTGVSQNPRHKITKRGQNVTFRCDPISEHNRLYWYRQTLGQGPEFLTYFQNEAQLEKSRLLSDRFSAERPKGSFSTLEIQRTEQGDSAMYLCASSLGDIMNTEAFFGQGTRLTVV.

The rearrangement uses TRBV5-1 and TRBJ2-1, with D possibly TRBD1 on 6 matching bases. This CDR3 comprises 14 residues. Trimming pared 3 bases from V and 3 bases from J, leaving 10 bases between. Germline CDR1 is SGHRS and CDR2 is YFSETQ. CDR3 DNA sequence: TGCGCCAGCAGCTCGACGGACAGCTACAATGAGCAGTTCTTC. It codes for CASSSTDSYNEQFF.

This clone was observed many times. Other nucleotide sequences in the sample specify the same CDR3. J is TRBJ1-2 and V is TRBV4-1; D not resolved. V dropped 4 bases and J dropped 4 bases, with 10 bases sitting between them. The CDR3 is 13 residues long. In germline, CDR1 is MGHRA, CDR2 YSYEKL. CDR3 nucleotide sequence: TGCGCCAGCAGCCCAACAGAGTCCTATGGCTACACCTTC. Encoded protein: CASSPTESYGYTF.

The CDR3 DNA is TGCGCCAGCAGTGCACAGGGGCCCTACGAGCAGTACGTC. It encodes CASSAQGPYEQYV. The chain uses TRBV10-2 and TRBJ2-7, with 7 bases aligning to TRBD1. Germline lookup yields CDR1 WSHSY and CDR2 SAAADI. J gave up 2 bases and V 4 bases, and 2 bases lay outside the gene matches. The length of the CDR3 is 13 residues.

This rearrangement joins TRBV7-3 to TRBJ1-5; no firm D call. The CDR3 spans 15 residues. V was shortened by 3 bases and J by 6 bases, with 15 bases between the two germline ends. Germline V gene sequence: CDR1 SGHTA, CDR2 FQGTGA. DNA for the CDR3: TGTGCCAGCAGCTTGTATGGGTCGCGCGGTCAGCCCCAGCATTTT. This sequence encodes CASSLYGSRGQPQHF. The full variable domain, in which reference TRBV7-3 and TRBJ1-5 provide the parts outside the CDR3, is GAGVSQTPSNKVTEKGKYVELRCDPISGHTALYWYRQSLGQGPEFLIYFQGTGAADDSGLPNDRFFAVRPEGSVSTLKIQRTERGDSAVYLCASSLYGSRGQPQHFGDGTRLSIL.

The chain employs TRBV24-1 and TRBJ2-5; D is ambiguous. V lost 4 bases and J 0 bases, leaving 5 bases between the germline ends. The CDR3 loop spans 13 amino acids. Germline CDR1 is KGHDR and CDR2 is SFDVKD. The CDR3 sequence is CATSEADQETQYF. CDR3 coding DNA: TGTGCCACCAGTGAGGCAGACCAAGAGACCCAGTACTTC.

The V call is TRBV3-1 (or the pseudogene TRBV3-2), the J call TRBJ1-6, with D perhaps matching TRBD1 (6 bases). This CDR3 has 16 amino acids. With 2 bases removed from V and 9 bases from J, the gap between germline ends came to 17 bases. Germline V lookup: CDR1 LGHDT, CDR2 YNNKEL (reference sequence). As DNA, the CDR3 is TGTGCCAGCAGCCAAAGGGGGGGGGTTTCGAGTTCACCCCTCCACTTT. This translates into CASSQRGGVSSSPLHF.

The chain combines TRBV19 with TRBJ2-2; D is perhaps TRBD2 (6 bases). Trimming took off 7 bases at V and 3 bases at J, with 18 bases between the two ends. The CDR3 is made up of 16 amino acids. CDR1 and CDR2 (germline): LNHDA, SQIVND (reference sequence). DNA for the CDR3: TGTGCCAGTATCACCAGGAGGGGAGGAGACACCGGGGAGCTGTTTTTT. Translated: CASITRRGGDTGELFF.

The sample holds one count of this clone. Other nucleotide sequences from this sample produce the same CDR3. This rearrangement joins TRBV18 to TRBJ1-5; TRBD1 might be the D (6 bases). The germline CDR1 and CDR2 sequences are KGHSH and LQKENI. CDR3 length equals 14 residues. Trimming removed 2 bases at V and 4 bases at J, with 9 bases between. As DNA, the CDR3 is TGTGCCAGCTCACCATCGACAGGTAATCAGCCCCAGCATTTT. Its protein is CASSPSTGNQPQHF.

CDR3: CASSLGGGYTF. CDR3 nucleotide sequence: TGTGCCAGCAGTTTAGGCGGGGGCTACACCTTC. The V gene is TRBV6-6, the J gene TRBJ1-2; D gene ambiguous. Trimming took off 4 bases at V and 8 bases at J, with 8 bases between the two ends. The germline CDR1 and CDR2 sequences are MNHNY and SVGAGI (reference sequence). This CDR3 has 11 residues.

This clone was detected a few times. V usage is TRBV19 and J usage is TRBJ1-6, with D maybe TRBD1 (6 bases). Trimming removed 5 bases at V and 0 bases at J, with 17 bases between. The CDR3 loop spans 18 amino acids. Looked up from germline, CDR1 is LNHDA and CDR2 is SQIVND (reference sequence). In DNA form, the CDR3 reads TGTGCCAGTAGTGGGCTCCGGACAGCGAGCTCCTATAATTCACCCCTCCACTTT. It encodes CASSGLRTASSYNSPLHF.

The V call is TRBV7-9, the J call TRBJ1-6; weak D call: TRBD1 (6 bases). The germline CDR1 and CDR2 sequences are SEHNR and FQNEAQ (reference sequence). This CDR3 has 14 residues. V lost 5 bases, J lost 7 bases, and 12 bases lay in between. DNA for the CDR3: TGTGCCAGCAGCACACGACAGGAAAATTCACCCCTCCACTTT. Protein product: CASSTRQENSPLHF.

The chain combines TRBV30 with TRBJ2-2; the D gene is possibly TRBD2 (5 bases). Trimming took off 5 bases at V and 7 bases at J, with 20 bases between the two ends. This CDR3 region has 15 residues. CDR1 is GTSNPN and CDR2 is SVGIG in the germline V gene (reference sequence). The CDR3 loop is CAWGSVGVVGGELFF. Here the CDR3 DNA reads TGTGCCTGGGGGTCGGTCGGGGTGGTCGGCGGGGAGCTGTTTTTT.

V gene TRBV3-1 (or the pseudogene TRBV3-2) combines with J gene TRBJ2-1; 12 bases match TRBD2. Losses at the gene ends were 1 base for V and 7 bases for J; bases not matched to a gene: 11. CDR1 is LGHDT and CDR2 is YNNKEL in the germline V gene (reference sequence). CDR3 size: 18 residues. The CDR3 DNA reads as TGTGCCAGCAGCCAAGTTCTTGTGCTAGCGGGAGGGGCAAATGAGCAGTTCTTC. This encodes CASSQVLVLAGGANEQFF.

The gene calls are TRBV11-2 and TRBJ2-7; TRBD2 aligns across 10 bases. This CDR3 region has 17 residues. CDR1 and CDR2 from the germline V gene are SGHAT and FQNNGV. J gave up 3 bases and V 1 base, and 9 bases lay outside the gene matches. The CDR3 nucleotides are TGTGCCAGCAGCTTAGGCGGACTAGCGGACCTGGGCTACGAGCAGTACGTC. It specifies CASSLGGLADLGYEQYV.

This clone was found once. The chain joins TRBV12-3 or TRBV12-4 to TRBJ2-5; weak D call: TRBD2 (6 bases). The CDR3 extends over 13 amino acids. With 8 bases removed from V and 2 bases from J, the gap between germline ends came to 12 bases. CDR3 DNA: TGTGCCAGCGGGGGGACTGTTCAAGAGACCCAGTACTTC. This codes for CASGGTVQETQYF.

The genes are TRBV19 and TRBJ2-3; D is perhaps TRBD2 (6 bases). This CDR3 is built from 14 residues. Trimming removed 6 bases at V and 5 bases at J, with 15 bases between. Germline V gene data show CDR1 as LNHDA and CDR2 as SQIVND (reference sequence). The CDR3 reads CASRGQTGGDTQYF. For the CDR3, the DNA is TGTGCCAGTAGAGGGCAGACCGGGGGAGATACGCAGTATTTT.

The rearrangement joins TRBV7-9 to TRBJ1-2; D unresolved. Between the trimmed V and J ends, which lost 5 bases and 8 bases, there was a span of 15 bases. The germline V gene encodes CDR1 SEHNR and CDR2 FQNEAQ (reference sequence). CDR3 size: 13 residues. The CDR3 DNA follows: TGTGCCAGCAGCCGTGACACCAAAGAGGGCTACACCTTC. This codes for CASSRDTKEGYTF.

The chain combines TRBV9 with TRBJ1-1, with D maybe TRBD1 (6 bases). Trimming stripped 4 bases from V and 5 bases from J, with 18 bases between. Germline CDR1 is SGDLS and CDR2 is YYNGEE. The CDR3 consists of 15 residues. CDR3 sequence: CASSPPLGARTEAFF. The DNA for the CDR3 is TGTGCCAGCAGCCCTCCTTTGGGGGCTCGGACTGAAGCTTTCTTT.

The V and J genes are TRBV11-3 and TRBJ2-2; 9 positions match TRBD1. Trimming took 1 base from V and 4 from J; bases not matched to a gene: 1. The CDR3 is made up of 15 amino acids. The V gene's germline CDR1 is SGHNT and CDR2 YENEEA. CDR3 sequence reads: CASSLVGQGTGELFF. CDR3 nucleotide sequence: TGTGCCAGCAGCTTAGTGGGACAGGGCACCGGGGAGCTGTTTTTT.

In nucleotides, the CDR3 is TGTGCCAGCAGCGGGACAGCTGAAGCTTTCTTT. The encoded protein is CASSGTAEAFF. The rearrangement uses TRBV9 and TRBJ1-1; weak D call: TRBD1 (6 bases). Germline CDR1 is SGDLS and CDR2 is YYNGEE. The CDR3 totals 11 residues. V dropped 3 bases and J dropped 6 bases, with 6 bases sitting between them.

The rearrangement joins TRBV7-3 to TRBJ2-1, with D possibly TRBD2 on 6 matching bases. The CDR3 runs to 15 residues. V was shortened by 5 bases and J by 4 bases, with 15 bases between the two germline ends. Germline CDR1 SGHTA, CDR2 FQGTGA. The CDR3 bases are TGTGCCAGCAGCCCCCCCGGGAGTGAGTACAATGAGCAGTTCTTC. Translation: CASSPPGSEYNEQFF.

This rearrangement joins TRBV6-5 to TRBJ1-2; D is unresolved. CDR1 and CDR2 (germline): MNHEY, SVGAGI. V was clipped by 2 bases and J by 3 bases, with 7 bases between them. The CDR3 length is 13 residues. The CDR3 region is CASSYGRYYGYTF. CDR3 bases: TGTGCCAGCAGTTACGGCAGATACTATGGCTACACCTTC.

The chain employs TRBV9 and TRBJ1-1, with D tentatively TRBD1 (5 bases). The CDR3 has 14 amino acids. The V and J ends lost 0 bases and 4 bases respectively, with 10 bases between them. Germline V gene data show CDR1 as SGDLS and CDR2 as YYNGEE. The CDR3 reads CASSVAGGPTEAFF. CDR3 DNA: TGTGCCAGCAGCGTAGCCGGGGGTCCCACTGAAGCTTTCTTT.

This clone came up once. The DNA of the CDR3 is TGTGCCAGCTTTTCGGGGGACCTTGCTGGCTACACCTTC. Translation: CASFSGDLAGYTF. V usage is TRBV28 and J usage is TRBJ1-2, with D possibly TRBD1 on 5 matching bases. The germline CDR1 and CDR2 sequences are MDHEN and SYDVKM. The CDR3 contains 13 residues. Deletions cut 8 bases from V and 7 bases from J, with 17 bases between.